A single sample gave rise to the 5 T cell receptor beta chains below, sequenced in a study of T cell changes during pregnancy in multiple sclerosis. TCRdb's copy holds only in-frame clones and misses some; the assay was immunoSEQ multiplex PCR. The table shows 50,000 to 65,000 clones, with more than 75% occurring only once. The input for sequencing was peripheral blood, taken in the second trimester of pregnancy. The receptor set was obtained from a female donor with multiple sclerosis, enrolled in a pregnancy study.

This chain connects TRBV29-1 to TRBJ1-2, with D tentatively TRBD1 (6 bases). V shed 6 bases and J shed 2 bases, with 7 bases lying between them. Germline V gene data show CDR1 as SQVTM and CDR2 as ANQGSEA. This CDR3 is 11 amino acids long. This CDR3 reads CSVQGNYGYTF. In DNA, the CDR3 is TGCAGCGTCCAGGGGAACTATGGCTACACCTTC.

The V gene is TRBV7-9, the J gene TRBJ2-4, with 9 bases fitting TRBD1. Germline lookup yields CDR1 SEHNR and CDR2 FQNEAQ (reference sequence). This CDR3 has 18 residues. J lost 3 bases, V lost 5 bases, and 14 bases had no gene match. The chain's CDR3 is CASSKQGARKGGKNIQYF. In DNA, the CDR3 is TGTGCCAGCAGCAAACAGGGGGCGCGAAAGGGGGGCAAAAACATTCAGTACTTC. The full variable domain, rest sourced from reference TRBV7-9 and TRBJ2-4, is DTGVSQNPRHKITKRGQNVTFRCDPISEHNRLYWYRQTLGQGPEFLTYFQNEAQLEKSRLLSDRFSAERPKGSFSTLEIQRTEQGDSAMYLCASSKQGARKGGKNIQYFGAGTRLSVL.

V usage is TRBV15 and J usage is TRBJ2-1; D call uncertain. The CDR3 runs to 13 residues. With 4 bases removed from V and 4 bases from J, the gap between germline ends came to 8 bases. Germline CDR1 and CDR2: LNHNV and YYDKDF (reference sequence). CDR3 DNA: TGTGCCACCAGCATTGCACTATACAATGAGCAGTTCTTC. Amino acids: CATSIALYNEQFF. Together with reference TRBV15 and TRBJ2-1, the CDR3 gives the full variable domain: DAMVIQNPRYQVTQFGKPVTLSCSQTLNHNVMYWYQQKSSQAPKLLFHYYDKDFNNEADTPDNFQSRRPNTSFCFLDIRSPGLGDTAMYLCATSIALYNEQFFGPGTRLTVL.

The V and J genes are TRBV19 and TRBJ2-7, with 8 bases lining up with TRBD1. The CDR3 sequence is 15 residues long. CDR1 is LNHDA and CDR2 is SQIVND in the germline V gene (reference sequence). J lost 3 bases, V lost 3 bases, and 7 bases had no gene match. The CDR3 loop is CASSIPGQGFYEQYF. The CDR3 DNA follows: TGTGCCAGTAGTATTCCAGGACAGGGATTCTACGAGCAGTACTTC.

V is TRBV7-2 and J is TRBJ2-5, with TRBD1 matching over 10 bases. The ends lost 0 bases at V and 3 bases at J; junction bases unmatched: 1. The CDR3 runs to 15 residues. Germline V lookup: CDR1 SGHTA, CDR2 FQGNSA. CDR3 loop: CASSLAGTGEETQYF. CDR3 coding DNA: TGTGCCAGCAGCTTAGCAGGGACAGGGGAAGAGACCCAGTACTTC.